The clone carrying this T cell receptor (beta chain) was observed a few times. Its antigen remains unknown. This entry belongs to a study of T-cell memory formation after mild COVID-19. Across the whole study: Clustering of TCRs was largely donor specific. Study observations and caveats: Those CD4+ clones that contracted were mainly in CM and EM (CD8+ ones in EMRA). Clones contracting over day 15 to 85 were CD4/CD8 balanced, with later expanders leaning CD4+.

TCRdb recomputed calls from the 5' RACE reads with MiXCR, one row per CDR3 protein. The table records approximately 100,000 distinct CDR3 sequences, around 10% of them present only once. The CDR3 is 12 amino acids. Germline V lookup: CDR1 SQVTM, CDR2 ANQGSEA. Unmatched junction bases numbered 6, after V lost 7 bases and J lost 8 bases. J is TRBJ2-1 and V is TRBV29-1; 9 bases are shared with TRBD1. Sequenced: PBMCs or a T cell subset sorted from them (not recorded which). The clonotype was recovered from a man aged 18-30 years who had mild COVID-19 (a few samples of this study predate the infection). Cell type and time point are not known. As DNA, the CDR3 is TGCAGCGCCCGGACAGGGGAGTATGAGCAGTTCTTC. It translates to CSARTGEYEQFF.